The TCR beta chain described here comes from a study of T cell responses to AZD1222 COVID-19 vaccine. Study in general: Second-dose timings of about 4 or about 12 weeks were pooled. Findings and limits, study-wide: Spike-specific TCRs gained breadth and depth after people received two AZD1222 doses. The sample set comprised mostly white British donors with more females, and clonal diversity was possibly underestimated. Repertoires were obtained only post-peak T cell response.

The method was immunoSEQ multiplex PCR; TCRdb's version includes in-frame clones alone and lacks a portion of them. Seen here are around 100,000 clones, 87% observed once, and the top ten hold approximately 15%. The sample holds one count of this clone. Antigen unknown. The source was peripheral blood, collected on day 0 of AZD1222 vaccination. This receptor was obtained from an adult in good health.

In DNA, the CDR3 is TGTGCCAGCAGCAGCGGATATGGGGGCCTCTATGGCTACACCTTC. This translates into CASSSGYGGLYGYTF. J is TRBJ1-2 and V is TRBV5-4; the D gene is possibly TRBD1 (6 bases). V was cut by 4 bases and J by 4 bases, with 17 bases left in between. This CDR3 is 15 amino acids long. Germline V CDR1 and CDR2: SGHNT, YYREEE (reference sequence).